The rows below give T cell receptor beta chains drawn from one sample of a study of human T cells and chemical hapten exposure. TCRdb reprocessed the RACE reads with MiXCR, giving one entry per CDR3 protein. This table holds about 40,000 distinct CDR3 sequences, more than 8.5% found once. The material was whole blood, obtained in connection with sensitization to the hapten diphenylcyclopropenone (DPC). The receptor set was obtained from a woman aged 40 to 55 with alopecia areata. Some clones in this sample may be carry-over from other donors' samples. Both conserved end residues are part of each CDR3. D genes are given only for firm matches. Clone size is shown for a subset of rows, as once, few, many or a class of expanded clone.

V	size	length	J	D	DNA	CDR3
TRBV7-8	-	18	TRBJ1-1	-	TGTGCCAGCAGCCAAATGTGGCAGGGGTTCTCTATGAACACTGAAGCTTTCTTT	CASSQMWQGFSMNTEAFF
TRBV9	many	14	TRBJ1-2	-	TGTGCCAGCAGCGTAGCTACGGGCCCCTATGGCTACACCTTC	CASSVATGPYGYTF
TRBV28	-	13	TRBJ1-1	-	TGTGCCAGCACCCTCAGGGCAGGCAGTGAAGCTTTCTTT	CASTLRAGSEAFF
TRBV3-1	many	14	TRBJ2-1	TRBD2	TGTGCCAGCAGGACAAGCGGGGGCTTAAATGAGCAGTTCTTC	CASRTSGGLNEQFF
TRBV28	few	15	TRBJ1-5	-	TGTGCCAGCAGTTTGCCCAGCGGCGACAATCAGCCCCAGCATTTT	CASSLPSGDNQPQHF
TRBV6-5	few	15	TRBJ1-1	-	TGTGCCAGCCGCACATCCCAACAAGGGAACACTGAAGCTTTCTTT	CASRTSQQGNTEAFF
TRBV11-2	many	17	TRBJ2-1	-	TGTGCCAGCAGCAGTTTGAAGGGGGGGGCTTTCGACAATGAGCAGTTCTTC	CASSSLKGGAFDNEQFF
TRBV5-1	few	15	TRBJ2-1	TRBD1	TGCGCCAGCAGCCCCGTGGGACAGACCTACAATGAGCAGTTCTTC	CASSPVGQTYNEQFF
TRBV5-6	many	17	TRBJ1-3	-	TGTGCCAGCAGCACGGATCCAGGGCCTTACTCTGGAAACACCATATATTTT	CASSTDPGPYSGNTIYF
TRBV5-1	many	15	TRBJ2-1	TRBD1	TGCGCCAGCAGCCCGACGGGACAGGGGGCCCATGAGCAGTTCTTC	CASSPTGQGAHEQFF
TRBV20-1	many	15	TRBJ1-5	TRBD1	TGCAGTGCTCAAGTTCCCGGGACAGGCAATCAGCCCCAGCATTTT	CSAQVPGTGNQPQHF
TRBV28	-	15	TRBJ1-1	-	TGTGCCAGCAGCCCCCAGCGGGCGGTTAACACTGAAGCTTTCTTT	CASSPQRAVNTEAFF
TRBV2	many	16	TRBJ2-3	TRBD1	TGTGCCAGCAGTGAAAGTACAGGGGGACGCACAGATACGCAGTATTTT	CASSESTGGRTDTQYF
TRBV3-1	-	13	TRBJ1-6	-	TGTGCCAGCAGCCAAGATTTTAGTTCACCCCTCCACTTT	CASSQDFSSPLHF
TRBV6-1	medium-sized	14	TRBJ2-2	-	TGTGCCTCCGGTTCTGGGGGCGACACCGGGGAGCTGTTTTTT	CASGSGGDTGELFF
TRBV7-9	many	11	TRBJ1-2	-	TGTGCCAGCAGGACAGTTTATGGCTACACCTTC	CASRTVYGYTF
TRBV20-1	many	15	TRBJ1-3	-	TGCAGTGCTAGGCTCCCAGGGATCTCTGGAAACACCATATATTTT	CSARLPGISGNTIYF
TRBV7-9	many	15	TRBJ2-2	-	TGTGCCAGCAGCTCACAGGGAATTGGGCCCGGGGAGCTGTTTTTT	CASSSQGIGPGELFF
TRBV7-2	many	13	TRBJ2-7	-	TGTGCCAGCAGCTTAGATCCAGGCTACGAGCAGTACTTC	CASSLDPGYEQYF
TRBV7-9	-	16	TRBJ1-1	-	TGTGCCAGCAGCTTAGGGGGCTTAAGGGGAGACCCTGAAGTTTTCTTT	CASSLGGLRGDPEVFF
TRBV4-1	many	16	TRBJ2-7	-	TGCGCCAGCAGCCCCTATAGAGGGGTAAGTTCCTACGAGCAGTACTTC	CASSPYRGVSSYEQYF
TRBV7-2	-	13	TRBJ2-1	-	TGTGCCAGCAGCTTGACGGGGGCGAATGAGCAGTTCTTC	CASSLTGANEQFF
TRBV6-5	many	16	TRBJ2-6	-	TGTGCCAGCAGTTACTCGCGCAGCGCCGGGGCCAACGTCCTGACTTTC	CASSYSRSAGANVLTF
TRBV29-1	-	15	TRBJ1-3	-	TGCAGCGTCAAAGGGAGGGGAGGATCTGGAAACACCATATATTTT	CSVKGRGGSGNTIYF
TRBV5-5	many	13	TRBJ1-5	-	TGTGCCAGCAGCTTCGAGCGGGAACAGCCCCAGCATTTT	CASSFEREQPQHF
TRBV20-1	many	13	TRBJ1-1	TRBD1	TGCAGTGCCTTCGACAGGGGCCACACTGAAGCTTTCTTT	CSAFDRGHTEAFF
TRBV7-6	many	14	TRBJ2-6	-	TGTGCCAGCAGCTTAAGCTCTGGGGCCAACGTCCTGACTTTC	CASSLSSGANVLTF
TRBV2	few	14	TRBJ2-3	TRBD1	TGTGCCAGCAGGCCGGGGACAGCCACAGATACGCAGTATTTT	CASRPGTATDTQYF
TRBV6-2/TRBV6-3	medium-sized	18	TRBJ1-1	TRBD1	TGTGCCAGCAGTCATGGCCCCCCGAGACAGGGAATGAACACTGAAGCTTTCTTT	CASSHGPPRQGMNTEAFF
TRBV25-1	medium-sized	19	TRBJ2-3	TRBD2	TGTGCCAGCAGTGTCCGACGATGGACTAGCGGGGGGCCGGCAGATACGCAGTATTTT	CASSVRRWTSGGPADTQYF
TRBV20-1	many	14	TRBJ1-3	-	TGCAGTGCTAGAGATTGGAACTCTGGAAACACCATATATTTT	CSARDWNSGNTIYF
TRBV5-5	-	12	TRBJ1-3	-	TGTGCCAGCAGCCCGGGACTCCGCGAGATATATTTT	CASSPGLREIYF
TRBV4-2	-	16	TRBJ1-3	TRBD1	TGTGCCAGCAGCCAAGATTACGGGACAGCTGGAAACACCATATATTTT	CASSQDYGTAGNTIYF
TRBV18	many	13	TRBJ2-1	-	TGTGCCAGCTCACCGGCGGCTTACAATGAGCAGTTCTTC	CASSPAAYNEQFF
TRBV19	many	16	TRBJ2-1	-	TGTGCCAGTAGTATCTCCGTGGCGGTCTCCTACAATGAGCAGTTCTTC	CASSISVAVSYNEQFF
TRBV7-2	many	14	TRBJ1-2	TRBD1	TGTGCCAGCAGCGGTTCGACAGGGGACTATGGCTACACCTTC	CASSGSTGDYGYTF
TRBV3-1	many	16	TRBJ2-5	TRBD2	TGTGCCAGCAGCCAAGATTACACGGGGGGAAAAGAGACCCAGTACTTC	CASSQDYTGGKETQYF